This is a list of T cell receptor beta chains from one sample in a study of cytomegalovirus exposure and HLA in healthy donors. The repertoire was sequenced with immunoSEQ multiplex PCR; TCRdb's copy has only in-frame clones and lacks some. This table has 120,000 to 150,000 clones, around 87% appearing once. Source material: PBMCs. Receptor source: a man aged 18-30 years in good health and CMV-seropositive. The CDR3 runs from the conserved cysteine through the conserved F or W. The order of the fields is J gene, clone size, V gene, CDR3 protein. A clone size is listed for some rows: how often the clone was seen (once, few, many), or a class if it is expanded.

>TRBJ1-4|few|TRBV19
CASSIKSATNEKLFF
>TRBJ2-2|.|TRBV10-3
CAISPLSGGGTGELFF
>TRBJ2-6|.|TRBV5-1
CASSTGQFGANVLTF
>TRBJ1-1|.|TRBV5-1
CASSLDGGKTEAFF
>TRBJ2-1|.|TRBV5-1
CASTAGSTWDEQFF
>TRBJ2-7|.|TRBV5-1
CASSSTGTSYEQYF
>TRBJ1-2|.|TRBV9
CASNPTGPGDYGYTF
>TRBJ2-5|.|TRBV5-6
CASSFWRGLFPSQETQYF
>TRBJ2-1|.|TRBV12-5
CASGLVTSGLAGGIIHNEQFF
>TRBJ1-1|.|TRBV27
CASSLLGGTEAFF
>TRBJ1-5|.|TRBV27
CASSDPSRDSLTNQPQHF
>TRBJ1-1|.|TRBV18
CASSPFSLLNTEAFF
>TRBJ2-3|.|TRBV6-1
CASSDRGESYTQYF
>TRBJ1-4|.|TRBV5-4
CASSLGGGSGEKLFF
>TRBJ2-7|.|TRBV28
CASSSTGTYEQYF
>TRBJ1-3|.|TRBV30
CAWSYISGNTIYF
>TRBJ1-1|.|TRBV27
CASSLSSRGGYRPEAFF
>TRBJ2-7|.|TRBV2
CASSEQGASTYEQYF
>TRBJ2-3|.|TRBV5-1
CASSLFTGSTDTQYF
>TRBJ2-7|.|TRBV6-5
CASRLFREGLGEQYF
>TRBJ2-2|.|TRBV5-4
CASRGGTSGTGELFF
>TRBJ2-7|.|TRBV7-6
CASSPDRVEQYF
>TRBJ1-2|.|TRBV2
CASNGGDRVYGYTF
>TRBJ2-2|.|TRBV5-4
CASSFSQTGELFF
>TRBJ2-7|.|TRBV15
CATSRDQGADYEQYF
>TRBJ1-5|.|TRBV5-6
CASSLWRVGVVEPQHF
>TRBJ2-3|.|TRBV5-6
CASSLHGTGGPDTQYF
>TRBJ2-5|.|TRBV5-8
CASSRGGALSQETQYF
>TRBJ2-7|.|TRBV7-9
CASSSPLASSGEQYF
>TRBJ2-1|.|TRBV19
CASSTGDTSYNEQFF
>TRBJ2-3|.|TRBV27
CASSPSVWVGGTDTQYF
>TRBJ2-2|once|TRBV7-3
CASSLRFGDTNTGELFF
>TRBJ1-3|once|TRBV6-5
CASSYKAGGNTIYF
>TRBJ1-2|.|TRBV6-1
CASSREGYGYTF
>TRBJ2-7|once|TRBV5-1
CASSLAGQVDEQYF
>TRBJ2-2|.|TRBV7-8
CASSSRLTSGRPIRVTGELFF
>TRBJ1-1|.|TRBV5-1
CASSLPTNTEAFF
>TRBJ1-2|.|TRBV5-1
CASSLGTGIYGYTF
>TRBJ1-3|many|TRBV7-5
CARLSGQASENTIYF
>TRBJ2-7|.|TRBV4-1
CASSQGTRFYEQYF
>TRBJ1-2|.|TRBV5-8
CASSLQSIRDRAYGYTF
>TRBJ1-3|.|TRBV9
CASSGPGGGNTIYF
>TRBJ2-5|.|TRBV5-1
CASSLGGGETQYF
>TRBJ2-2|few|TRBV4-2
CASSQDRTSRTGELFF
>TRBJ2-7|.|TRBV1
CTSSPAGGYSYEQYF
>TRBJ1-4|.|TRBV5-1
CASSLQLQGGEKLFF
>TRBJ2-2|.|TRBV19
CASSIAAGGRNTGELFF
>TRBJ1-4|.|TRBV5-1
CASSLYTGLGNEKLFF
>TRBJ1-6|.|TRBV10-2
CASSELRQGSLSSPLHF
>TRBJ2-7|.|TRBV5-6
CASSFLGQGNSYEQYF
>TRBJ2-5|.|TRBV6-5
CASRELGLRTQYF
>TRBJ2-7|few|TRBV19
CASSTLGQAETYEQYF
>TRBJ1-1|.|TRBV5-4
CASSLNGQNTEAFF
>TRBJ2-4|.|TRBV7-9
CASSLSPYLAGAKNIQYF